This entry lists 19 T cell receptor beta chains sequenced from one sample in a study of T cell responses to AZD1222 COVID-19 vaccine. Assay: immunoSEQ multiplex PCR; the TCRdb copy retains only in-frame clones and omits some. The profile covers about 96,000 clones, with almost 90% appearing a single time and about 25% taken by the ten largest. The specimen comprised peripheral blood, sampled on day 0 of AZD1222 vaccination. These receptors were obtained from an adult in good health.

The V call is TRBV4-2, the J call TRBJ2-1; D possibly uses TRBD1 or TRBD2 (5 bases each). Germline V gene lookup returns CDR1 LGHNA and CDR2 YNFKEQ. V dropped 0 bases and J dropped 8 bases, with 11 bases sitting between them. The CDR3 spans 14 residues. CDR3 residues: CASSQERGEDEQFF. In DNA form, the CDR3 reads TGTGCCAGCAGCCAAGAGAGGGGAGAGGATGAGCAGTTCTTC.

This clone was seen a single time. V is TRBV18 and J is TRBJ2-2; D possibly corresponds to TRBD2 (5 bases). Per the germline V gene, CDR1 is KGHSH and CDR2 is LQKENI. This CDR3 region has 13 residues. With 2 bases removed from V and 7 bases from J, the gap between germline ends came to 8 bases. The CDR3 reads CASSPARDGELFF. Here the CDR3 DNA reads TGTGCCAGCTCACCAGCGAGGGACGGGGAGCTGTTTTTT.

V gene TRBV14 combines with J gene TRBJ1-1; D not resolved. V lost 0 bases, J lost 3 bases, and 5 bases lay in between. The germline V gene has CDR1 SGHDN and CDR2 FVKESK. The CDR3 spans 13 residues. DNA of the CDR3: TGTGCCAGCAGCCAAGACATCTACACTGAAGCTTTCTTT. It translates to CASSQDIYTEAFF.

The gene calls are TRBV12-5 and TRBJ2-3; TRBD1 aligns across 9 bases. The junction had 7 bases not matched to a gene; V was cut back by 1 base and J by 2 bases. Germline loops: CDR1 LGHNT, CDR2 FRNRAP. CDR3 length: 17 residues. The CDR3 region has the DNA TGTGCTAGTGGTTTGGCTTTGGGGACAGGGATCACAGATACGCAGTATTTT. The encoded protein is CASGLALGTGITDTQYF.

This chain joins TRBV7-2 and TRBJ1-2; D is uncertain. CDR1 is SGHTA, CDR2 FQGNSA, per germline. CDR3 size: 12 residues. Trimming took off 5 bases at V and 1 base at J, with 5 bases between the two ends. The CDR3 DNA is TGTGCCAGCAGCCCTATTAACTATGGCTACACCTTC. Amino acids: CASSPINYGYTF.

The chain links TRBV19 to TRBJ2-7; 13 nucleotides match TRBD2. V trimming: 5 bases; J trimming: 4 bases; junction bases outside the gene matches: 8. CDR1 LNHDA and CDR2 SQIVND come from the germline V gene (reference sequence). The CDR3 is 16 amino acids. CDR3 loop: CASSPGLAGVGYEQYF. The CDR3 DNA reads TGTGCCAGTAGTCCTGGACTAGCGGGAGTAGGATACGAGCAGTACTTC.

About this clone itself: One end of the junction is discordant with germline, which a read error may explain. The chain recombines TRBV7-7 with TRBJ2-1; TRBD2 aligns across 7 bases. Germline CDR1 is SSHAT and CDR2 is FNYEAQ (reference sequence). CDR3 size: 15 residues. For the CDR3, the DNA is TGTGCTAGCAGCTTTGGGACGGGCGGGGGCAATGAGCAGTTCTTC. Its translation: CASSFGTGGGNEQFF.

This sequence joins TRBV6-5 and TRBJ2-7; 9 bases align to TRBD1. There are 16 residues in the CDR3. V trimming: 0 bases; J trimming: 4 bases; junction bases outside the gene matches: 7. Looked up from germline, CDR1 is MNHEY and CDR2 is SVGAGI. DNA for the CDR3: TGTGCCAGCAGTTACTCCGTGACAGGGGGTAGGTACGAGCAGTACTTC. Amino acid sequence: CASSYSVTGGRYEQYF.

The rearrangement uses TRBV5-6 and TRBJ2-1; D is possibly TRBD2 (7 bases). From germline, CDR1 is SGHDT and CDR2 YYEEEE. The CDR3 runs 18 residues. The V gene lost 5 bases and the J gene lost 1 base, with 22 bases spanning the gap. This CDR3 reads CASSPQRGQRRSYNEQFF. The DNA for the CDR3 is TGTGCCAGCAGTCCTCAGCGGGGACAAAGGAGGTCCTACAATGAGCAGTTCTTC. Supplemented by reference TRBV5-6 and TRBJ2-1, the full variable domain reads DAGVTQSPTHLIKTRGQQVTLRCSPKSGHDTVSWYQQALGQGPQFIFQYYEEEERQRGNFPDRFSGHQFPNYSSELNVNALLLGDSALYLCASSPQRGQRRSYNEQFFGPGTRLTVL.

The gene calls are TRBV28 and TRBJ1-1, with 10 bases that match TRBD1. There are 14 residues in the CDR3. With 3 bases clipped from V and 2 bases from J, the junction kept 0 bases outside the gene matches. Germline V gene lookup returns CDR1 MDHEN and CDR2 SYDVKM. The CDR3 sequence is CASSLTGGNTEAFF. CDR3 nucleotides: TGTGCCAGCAGTTTGACAGGGGGCAACACTGAAGCTTTCTTT.

This clone was picked up one time. The J gene is TRBJ2-1, the V gene TRBV7-9; D may match TRBD1 or TRBD2 (5 bases each). Between the trimmed V and J ends, which lost 1 base and 9 bases, there was a span of 16 bases. The CDR3 consists of 15 residues. CDR1 and CDR2 from the germline V gene are SEHNR and FQNEAQ (reference sequence). DNA for the CDR3: TGTGCCAGCAGCTTAGGCCAGGGTCTAGCTGGTGAGCAGTTCTTC. Translation gives CASSLGQGLAGEQFF.

This clone was seen a single time. J is TRBJ2-1 and V is TRBV19; 7 nucleotides match TRBD2. Germline V lookup: CDR1 LNHDA, CDR2 SQIVND (reference sequence). There are 16 residues in the CDR3. The V segment lost 5 bases and the J segment 2 bases; nucleotides outside the gene matches: 9. CDR3 DNA: TGTGCCAGTAGTCCTGGGGGGGGAATCACCTACAATGAGCAGTTCTTC. This encodes CASSPGGGITYNEQFF.

The chain couples TRBV28 to TRBJ2-2; no firm D call. CDR3 length: 16 amino acids. V was trimmed by 6 bases and J by 1 base, leaving 15 bases between them. Germline CDR1 and CDR2: MDHEN and SYDVKM. The CDR3 bases are TGTGCCAGCAGCCTCCTGAGGCTAATGAACACCGGGGAGCTGTTTTTT. Encoded protein: CASSLLRLMNTGELFF.

The genes are TRBV28 and TRBJ2-1, with 7 bases aligning to TRBD1. The germline gives CDR1 MDHEN, CDR2 SYDVKM. The V and J ends lost 5 bases and 3 bases, in that order; junction bases with no gene match: 7. The CDR3 has 15 residues. The chain's CDR3 is CASSPKGDSYNEQFF. In nucleotides, the CDR3 is TGTGCCAGCAGTCCCAAAGGGGACAGCTACAATGAGCAGTTCTTC.

This clone was seen a single time. The CDR3 sequence is CASSSLRDHNSPLHF. CDR3 bases: TGTGCCAGCAGTTCCCTCCGGGACCATAATTCACCCCTCCACTTT. The chain couples TRBV6-5 to TRBJ1-6, with D maybe TRBD1 (5 bases). Germline-derived CDR1 and CDR2 are MNHEY and SVGAGI. V was clipped by 4 bases and J by 5 bases, with 12 bases between them. The CDR3 consists of 15 residues.

This CDR3 reads CASSPRISGGGETQYF. The DNA of the CDR3 is TGTGCCAGCAGCCCTCGCATTTCGGGGGGTGGAGAGACCCAGTACTTC. The chain has TRBV5-4 and TRBJ2-5; the match to TRBD2 covers 7 bases. The CDR3 totals 16 residues. With 4 bases clipped from V and 4 bases from J, the junction kept 13 bases outside the gene matches. Germline V gene data show CDR1 as SGHNT and CDR2 as YYREEE (reference sequence).

The chain employs TRBV7-2 and TRBJ1-4; TRBD1 is a possible D gene (6 bases). The CDR3 loop spans 14 amino acids. CDR1 is SGHTA and CDR2 is FQGNSA in the germline V gene. The V end was cut by 4 bases, the J end by 8 bases, with 14 bases between. The CDR3 loop reads CASSWSWTAEKLFF. CDR3 bases: TGTGCCAGCAGCTGGTCCTGGACAGCAGAAAAACTGTTTTTT.

The chain couples TRBV30 to TRBJ1-2; D uncertain. Germline CDR1 GTSNPN, CDR2 SVGIG (reference sequence). CDR3 length equals 12 residues. The V gene lost 5 bases and the J gene lost 4 bases, with 11 bases spanning the gap. In DNA form, the CDR3 reads TGTGCCTGGGAGGTGGGCAGCTATGGCTACACCTTC. Its translation is CAWEVGSYGYTF.

This clone occurred once. The rearrangement uses TRBV7-2 and TRBJ2-1; TRBD1 agrees at 12 bases. The V and J ends lost 6 bases and 7 bases, in that order; junction bases with no gene match: 7. Germline V lookup: CDR1 SGHTA, CDR2 FQGNSA. CDR3 length equals 15 residues. DNA for the CDR3: TGTGCCAGCAGTTCCGGGACAGGGGGCTGGAATGAGCAGTTCTTC. Its translation is CASSSGTGGWNEQFF.